The clone carrying this T cell receptor beta chain turned up a few times. By 5'RACE template switching, TCR cDNA was produced, with a universal primer site and UMIs added in the process. TCRdb analysed the 5' RACE reads with MiXCR anew, one entry per CDR3 protein. The data contain 500,000 to 650,000 distinct CDR3 sequences, 10% to 15% of them seen just once; the ten biggest clones take up about 16%. This entry comes from a study of T cells after yellow fever vaccination. V gave up 5 bases and J gave up 5 bases; unmatched junction bases: 12. The CDR3 length is 15 residues. Germline-derived CDR1 and CDR2 are LGHNT and FRNRAP.

The sequencing used PBMCs, collected on the day of the yellow fever booster vaccination. V gene TRBV12-5 combines with J gene TRBJ2-7; TRBD2 matches 7 bases. The sequence was collected from a man under 40 who received the YFV17D yellow fever vaccine. This CDR3 reads CASGTGVAGVHEQYF. The CDR3, as DNA: TGTGCTAGTGGTACCGGGGTTGCGGGAGTCCACGAGCAGTACTTC.